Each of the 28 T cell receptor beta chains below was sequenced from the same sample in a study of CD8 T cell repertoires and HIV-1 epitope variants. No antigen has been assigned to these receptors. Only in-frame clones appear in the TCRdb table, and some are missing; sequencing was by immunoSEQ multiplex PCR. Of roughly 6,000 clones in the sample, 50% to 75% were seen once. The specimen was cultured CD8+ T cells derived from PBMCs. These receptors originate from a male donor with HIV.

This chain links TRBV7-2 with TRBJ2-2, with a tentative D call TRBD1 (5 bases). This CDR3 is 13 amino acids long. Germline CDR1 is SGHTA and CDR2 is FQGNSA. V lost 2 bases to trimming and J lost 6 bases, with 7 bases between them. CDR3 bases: TGTGCCAGCAGCTTAACAGGTCCCGGGGAGCTGTTTTTT. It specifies CASSLTGPGELFF.

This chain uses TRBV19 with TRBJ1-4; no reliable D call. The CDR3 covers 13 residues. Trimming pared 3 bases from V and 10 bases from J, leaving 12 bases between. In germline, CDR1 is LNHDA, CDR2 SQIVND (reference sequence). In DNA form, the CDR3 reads TGTGCCAGTAGTATCGGGAGATTAGCAAAACTGTTTTTT. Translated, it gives CASSIGRLAKLFF.

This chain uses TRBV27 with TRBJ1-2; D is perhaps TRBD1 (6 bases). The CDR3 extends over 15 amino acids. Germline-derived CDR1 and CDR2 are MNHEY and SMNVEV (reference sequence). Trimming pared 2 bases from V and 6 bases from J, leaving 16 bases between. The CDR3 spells CASSLGSGGGNGYTF. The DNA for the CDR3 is TGTGCCAGCAGTTTAGGTTCTGGGGGCGGGAATGGCTACACCTTC.

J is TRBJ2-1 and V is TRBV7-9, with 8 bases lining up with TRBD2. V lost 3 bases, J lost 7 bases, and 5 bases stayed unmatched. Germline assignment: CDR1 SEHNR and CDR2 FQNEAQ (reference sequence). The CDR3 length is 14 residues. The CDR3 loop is CASSFSGEPNEQFF. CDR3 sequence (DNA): TGTGCCAGCAGCTTTAGCGGGGAGCCTAATGAGCAGTTCTTC. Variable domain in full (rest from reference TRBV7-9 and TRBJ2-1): DTGVSQNPRHKITKRGQNVTFRCDPISEHNRLYWYRQTLGQGPEFLTYFQNEAQLEKSRLLSDRFSAERPKGSFSTLEIQRTEQGDSAMYLCASSFSGEPNEQFFGPGTRLTVL.

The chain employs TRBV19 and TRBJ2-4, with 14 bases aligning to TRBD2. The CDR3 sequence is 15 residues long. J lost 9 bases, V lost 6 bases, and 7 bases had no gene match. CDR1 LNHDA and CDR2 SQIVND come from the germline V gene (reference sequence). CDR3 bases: TGTGCCAGTAGAGTGACTAGCGGGGGGGATGTCATTCAGTACTTC. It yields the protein CASRVTSGGDVIQYF.

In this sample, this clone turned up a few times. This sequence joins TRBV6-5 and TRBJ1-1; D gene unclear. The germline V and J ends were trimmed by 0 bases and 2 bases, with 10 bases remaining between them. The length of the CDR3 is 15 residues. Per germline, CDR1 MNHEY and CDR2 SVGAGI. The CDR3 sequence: CASSYSTQINTEAFF. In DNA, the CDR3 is TGTGCCAGCAGTTACTCGACACAGATTAACACTGAAGCTTTCTTT.

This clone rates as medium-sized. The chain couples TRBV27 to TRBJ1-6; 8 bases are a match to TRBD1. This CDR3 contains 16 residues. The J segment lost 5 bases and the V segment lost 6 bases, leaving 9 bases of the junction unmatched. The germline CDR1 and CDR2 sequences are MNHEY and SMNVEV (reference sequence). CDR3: CASSRTSRGHNSPLHF. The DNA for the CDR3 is TGTGCCAGCAGCAGGACTAGCAGGGGGCATAATTCACCCCTCCACTTT.

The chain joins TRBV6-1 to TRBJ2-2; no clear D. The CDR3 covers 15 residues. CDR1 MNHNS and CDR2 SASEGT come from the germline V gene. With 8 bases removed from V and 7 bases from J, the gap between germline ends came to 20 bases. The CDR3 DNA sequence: TGTGCCAGCGACGCCGGTAGCTGGGTGGGCGGGGAGCTGTTTTTT. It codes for CASDAGSWVGGELFF.

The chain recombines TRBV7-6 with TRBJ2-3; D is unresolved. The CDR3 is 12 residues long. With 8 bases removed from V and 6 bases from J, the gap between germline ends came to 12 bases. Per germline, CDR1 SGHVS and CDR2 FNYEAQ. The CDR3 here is CASQDNSDTQYF. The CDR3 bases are TGTGCCAGCCAAGACAATTCCGATACGCAGTATTTT.

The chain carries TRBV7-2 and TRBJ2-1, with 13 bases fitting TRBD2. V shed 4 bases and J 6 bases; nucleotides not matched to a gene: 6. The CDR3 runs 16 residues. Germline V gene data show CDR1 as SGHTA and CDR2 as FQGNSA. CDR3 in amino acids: CASSSGLAGNINEQFF. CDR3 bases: TGTGCCAGCAGCTCGGGACTAGCGGGGAATATCAATGAGCAGTTCTTC. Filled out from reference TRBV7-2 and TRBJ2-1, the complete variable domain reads GAGVSQSPSNKVTEKGKDVELRCDPISGHTALYWYRQSLGQGLEFLIYFQGNSAPDKSGLPSDRFSAERTGGSVSTLTIQRTQQEDSAVYLCASSSGLAGNINEQFFGPGTRLTVL.

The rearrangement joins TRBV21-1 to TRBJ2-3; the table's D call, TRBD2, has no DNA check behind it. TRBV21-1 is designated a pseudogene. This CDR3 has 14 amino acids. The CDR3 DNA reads TGTGCCAGCGAATTGCGGGGCTCCACAGATACGCAGTATTTT. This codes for CASELRGSTDTQYF.

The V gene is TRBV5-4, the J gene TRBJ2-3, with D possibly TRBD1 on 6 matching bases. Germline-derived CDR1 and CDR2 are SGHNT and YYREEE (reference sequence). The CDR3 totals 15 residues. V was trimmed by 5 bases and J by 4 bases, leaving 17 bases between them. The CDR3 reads CASRPGALGPDTQYF. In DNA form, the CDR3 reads TGTGCCAGCAGGCCAGGGGCCCTAGGGCCAGATACGCAGTATTTT.

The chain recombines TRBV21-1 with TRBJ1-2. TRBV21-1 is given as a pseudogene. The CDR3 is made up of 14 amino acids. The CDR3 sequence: CASSMTRRNYGYTF. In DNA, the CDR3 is TGTGCCAGCAGCATGACCCGGCGGAACTATGGCTACACCTTC.

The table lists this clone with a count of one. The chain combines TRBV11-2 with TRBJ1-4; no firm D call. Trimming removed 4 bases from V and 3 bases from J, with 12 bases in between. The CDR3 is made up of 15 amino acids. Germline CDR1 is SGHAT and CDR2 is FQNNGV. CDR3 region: CASSSPVGPNEKLFF. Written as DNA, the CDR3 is TGTGCCAGCAGCTCCCCCGTGGGCCCTAATGAAAAACTGTTTTTT. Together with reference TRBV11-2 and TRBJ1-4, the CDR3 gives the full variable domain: EAGVAQSPRYKIIEKRQSVAFWCNPISGHATLYWYQQILGQGPKLLIQFQNNGVVDDSQLPKDRFSAERLKGVDSTLKIQPAKLEDSAVYLCASSSPVGPNEKLFFGSGTQLSVL.

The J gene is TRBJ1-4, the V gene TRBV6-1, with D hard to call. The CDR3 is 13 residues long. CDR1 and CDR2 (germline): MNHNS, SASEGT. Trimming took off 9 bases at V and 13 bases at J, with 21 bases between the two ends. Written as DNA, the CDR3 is TGTGCCAGTAGAGGGCCCCCGGGGTACAGACTGTTTTTT. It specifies CASRGPPGYRLFF.

In DNA, the CDR3 is TGTGCCAGCAGCAACACCGGGGGGACCAATGAGCAGTTCTTC. It specifies CASSNTGGTNEQFF. V is TRBV9 and J is TRBJ2-1; TRBD2 matches 7 bases. The germline CDR1 and CDR2 sequences are SGDLS and YYNGEE. J lost 6 bases, V lost 4 bases, and 7 bases had no gene match. CDR3 length: 14 residues.

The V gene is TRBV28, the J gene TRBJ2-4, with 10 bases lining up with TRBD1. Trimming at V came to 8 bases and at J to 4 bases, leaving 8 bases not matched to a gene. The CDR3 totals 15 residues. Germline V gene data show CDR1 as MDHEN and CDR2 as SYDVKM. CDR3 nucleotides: TGTGCCAGCGCGTCCGGGACAGGGGATAAAAACATTCAGTACTTC. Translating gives CASASGTGDKNIQYF.

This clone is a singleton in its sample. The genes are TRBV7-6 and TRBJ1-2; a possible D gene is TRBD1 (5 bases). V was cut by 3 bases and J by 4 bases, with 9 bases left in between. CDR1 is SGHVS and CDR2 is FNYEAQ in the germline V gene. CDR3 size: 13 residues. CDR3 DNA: TGTGCCAGCAGCTTGGGGGAGGGCTATGGCTACACCTTC. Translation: CASSLGEGYGYTF.

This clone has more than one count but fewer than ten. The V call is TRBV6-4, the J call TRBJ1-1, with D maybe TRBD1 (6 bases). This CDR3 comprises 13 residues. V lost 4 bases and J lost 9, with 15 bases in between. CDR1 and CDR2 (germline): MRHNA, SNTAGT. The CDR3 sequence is CASSVDQQGKAFF. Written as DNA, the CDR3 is TGTGCCAGCAGTGTCGATCAACAGGGAAAAGCTTTCTTT.

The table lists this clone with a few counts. The CDR3 reads CASSLGNREREKLFF. In DNA, the CDR3 is TGTGCCAGCAGCTTAGGTAACAGAGAGCGGGAAAAACTGTTTTTT. V is TRBV11-3 and J is TRBJ1-4; D unresolved. This CDR3 has 15 amino acids. The V and J ends lost 1 base and 8 bases respectively, with 14 bases between them. Germline values: CDR1 SGHNT, CDR2 YENEEA.

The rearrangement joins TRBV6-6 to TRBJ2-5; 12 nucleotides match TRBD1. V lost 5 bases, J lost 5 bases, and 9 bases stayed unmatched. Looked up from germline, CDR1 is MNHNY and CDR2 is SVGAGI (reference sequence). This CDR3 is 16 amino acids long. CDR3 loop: CASSQGQGAFSETQYF. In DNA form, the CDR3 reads TGTGCCAGCAGTCAGGGACAGGGGGCGTTTTCCGAGACCCAGTACTTC.

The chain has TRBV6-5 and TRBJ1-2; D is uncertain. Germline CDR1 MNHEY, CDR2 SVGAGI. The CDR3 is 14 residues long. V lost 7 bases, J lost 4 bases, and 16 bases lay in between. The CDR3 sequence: CASTQSGIGYGYTF. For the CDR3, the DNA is TGTGCCAGCACCCAATCGGGGATTGGCTATGGCTACACCTTC.

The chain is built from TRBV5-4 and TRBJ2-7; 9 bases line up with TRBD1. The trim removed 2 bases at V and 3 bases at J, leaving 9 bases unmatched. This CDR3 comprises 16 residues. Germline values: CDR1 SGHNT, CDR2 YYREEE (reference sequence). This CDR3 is CASSLNPGQGLYEQYF. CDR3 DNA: TGTGCCAGCAGCTTAAACCCGGGACAGGGTCTCTACGAGCAGTACTTC.

This chain's CDR3 is CASSFRGERGPNYEQYF. In DNA form, the CDR3 reads TGTGCCAGCAGTTTCCGGGGGGAGAGGGGGCCCAACTACGAGCAGTACTTC. The chain links TRBV28 to TRBJ2-7; D possibly matches TRBD1 or TRBD2 (7 bases each). The CDR3 length is 17 residues. CDR1 and CDR2 (germline): MDHEN, SYDVKM. V gave up 3 bases and J gave up 3 bases, with 21 bases separating them.

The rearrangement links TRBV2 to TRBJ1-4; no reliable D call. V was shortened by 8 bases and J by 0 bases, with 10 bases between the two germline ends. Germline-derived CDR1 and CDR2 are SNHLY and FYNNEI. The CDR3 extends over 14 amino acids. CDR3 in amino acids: CASGQYATNEKLFF. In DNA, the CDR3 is TGTGCCAGCGGGCAGTATGCAACTAATGAAAAACTGTTTTTT. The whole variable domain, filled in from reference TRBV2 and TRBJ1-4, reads EPEVTQTPSHQVTQMGQEVILRCVPISNHLYFYWYRQILGQKVEFLVSFYNNEISEKSEIFDDQFSVERPDGSNFTLKIRSTKLEDSAMYFCASGQYATNEKLFFGSGTQLSVL.

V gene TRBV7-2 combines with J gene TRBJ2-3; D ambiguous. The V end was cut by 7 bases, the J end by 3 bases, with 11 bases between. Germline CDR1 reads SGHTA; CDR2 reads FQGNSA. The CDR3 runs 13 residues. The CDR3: CASKGRATDTQYF. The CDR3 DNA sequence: TGTGCCAGCAAAGGAAGGGCGACAGATACGCAGTATTTT.

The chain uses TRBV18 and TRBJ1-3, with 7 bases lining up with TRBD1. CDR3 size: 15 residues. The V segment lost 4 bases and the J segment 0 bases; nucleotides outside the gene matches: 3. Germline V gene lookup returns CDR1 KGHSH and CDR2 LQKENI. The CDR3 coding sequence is TGTGCCAGCTCACAGGACAGGTACTCTGGAAACACCATATATTTT. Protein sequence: CASSQDRYSGNTIYF.

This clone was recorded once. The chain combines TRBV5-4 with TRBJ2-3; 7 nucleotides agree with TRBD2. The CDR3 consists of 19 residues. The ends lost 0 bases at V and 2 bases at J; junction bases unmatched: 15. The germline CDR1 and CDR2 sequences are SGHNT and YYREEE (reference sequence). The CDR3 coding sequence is TGTGCCAGCAGCTTGGTAACTAGCGAACCGGAGGGTGTCACAGATACGCAGTATTTT. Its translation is CASSLVTSEPEGVTDTQYF.